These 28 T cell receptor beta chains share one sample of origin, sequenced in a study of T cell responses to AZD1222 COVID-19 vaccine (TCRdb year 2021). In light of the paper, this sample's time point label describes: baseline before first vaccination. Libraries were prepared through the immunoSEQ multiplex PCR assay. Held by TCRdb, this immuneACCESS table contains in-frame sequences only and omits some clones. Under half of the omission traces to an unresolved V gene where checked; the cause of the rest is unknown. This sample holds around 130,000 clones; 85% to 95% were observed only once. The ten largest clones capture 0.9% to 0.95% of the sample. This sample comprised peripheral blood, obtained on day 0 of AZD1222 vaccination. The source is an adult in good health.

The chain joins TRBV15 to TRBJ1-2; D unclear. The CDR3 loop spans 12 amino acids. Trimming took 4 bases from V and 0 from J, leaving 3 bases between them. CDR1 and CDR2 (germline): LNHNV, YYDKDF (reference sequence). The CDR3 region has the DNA TGTGCCACCAGCACGTCTAACTATGGCTACACCTTC. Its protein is CATSTSNYGYTF. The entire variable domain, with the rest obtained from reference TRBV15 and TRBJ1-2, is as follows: DAMVIQNPRYQVTQFGKPVTLSCSQTLNHNVMYWYQQKSSQAPKLLFHYYDKDFNNEADTPDNFQSRRPNTSFCFLDIRSPGLGDTAMYLCATSTSNYGYTFGSGTRLTVV.

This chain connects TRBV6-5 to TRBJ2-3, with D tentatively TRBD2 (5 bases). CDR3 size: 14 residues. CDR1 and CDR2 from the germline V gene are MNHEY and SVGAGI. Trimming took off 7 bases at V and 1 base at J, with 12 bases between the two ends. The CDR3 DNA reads TGTGCCAGCACGGACTTGTCCGGCACAGATACGCAGTATTTT. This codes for CASTDLSGTDTQYF.

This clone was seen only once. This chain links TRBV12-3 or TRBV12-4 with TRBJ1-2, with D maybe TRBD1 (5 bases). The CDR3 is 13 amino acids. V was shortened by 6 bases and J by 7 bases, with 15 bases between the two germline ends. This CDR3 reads CASSQGSAGGYTF. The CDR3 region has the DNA TGTGCCAGCAGCCAGGGTTCCGCGGGTGGCTACACCTTC.

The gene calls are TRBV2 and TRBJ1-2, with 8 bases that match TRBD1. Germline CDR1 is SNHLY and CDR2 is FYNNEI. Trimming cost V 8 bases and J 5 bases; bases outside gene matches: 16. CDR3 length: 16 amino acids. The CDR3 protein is CASEGDRIGASYGYTF. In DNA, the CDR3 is TGTGCCAGCGAGGGGGACAGGATTGGTGCCTCTTATGGCTACACCTTC.

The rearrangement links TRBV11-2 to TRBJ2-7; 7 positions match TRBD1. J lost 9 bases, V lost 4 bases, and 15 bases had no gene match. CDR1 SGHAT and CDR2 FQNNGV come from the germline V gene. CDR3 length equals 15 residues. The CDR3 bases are TGTGCCAGCAGCTCATCCACAGGGGAAGCTACGCTGCAGTACTTC. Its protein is CASSSSTGEATLQYF. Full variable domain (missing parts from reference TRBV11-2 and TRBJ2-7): EAGVAQSPRYKIIEKRQSVAFWCNPISGHATLYWYQQILGQGPKLLIQFQNNGVVDDSQLPKDRFSAERLKGVDSTLKIQPAKLEDSAVYLCASSSSTGEATLQYFGPGTRLTVT.

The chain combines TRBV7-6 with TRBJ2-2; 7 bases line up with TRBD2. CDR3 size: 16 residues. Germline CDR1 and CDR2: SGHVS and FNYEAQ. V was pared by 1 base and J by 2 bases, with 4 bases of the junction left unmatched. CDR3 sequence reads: CASSLGTGGNTGELFF. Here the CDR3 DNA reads TGTGCCAGCAGCTTAGGAACGGGGGGTAACACCGGGGAGCTGTTTTTT.

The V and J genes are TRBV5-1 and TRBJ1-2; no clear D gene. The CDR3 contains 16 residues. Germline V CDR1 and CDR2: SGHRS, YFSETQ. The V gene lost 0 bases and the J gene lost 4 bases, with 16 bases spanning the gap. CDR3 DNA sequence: TGCGCCAGCAGCTTGGATCGTCATGACTCGCCCTATGGCTACACCTTC. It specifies CASSLDRHDSPYGYTF.

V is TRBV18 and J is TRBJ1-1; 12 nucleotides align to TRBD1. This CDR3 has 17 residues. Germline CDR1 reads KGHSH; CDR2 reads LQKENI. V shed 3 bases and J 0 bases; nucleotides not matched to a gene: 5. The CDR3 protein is CASSPGTGGAMNTEAFF. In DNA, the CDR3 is TGTGCCAGCTCACCCGGGACAGGGGGCGCCATGAACACTGAAGCTTTCTTT.

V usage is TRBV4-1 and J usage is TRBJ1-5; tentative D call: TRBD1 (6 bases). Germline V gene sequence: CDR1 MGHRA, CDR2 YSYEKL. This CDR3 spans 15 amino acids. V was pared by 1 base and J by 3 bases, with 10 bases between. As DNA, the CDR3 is TGCGCCAGCAGCCAAGGGGGGGCAGACAATCAGCCCCAGCATTTT. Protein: CASSQGGADNQPQHF.

The CDR3 region has the DNA TGCGCCAGCAGCGCAACCGTCACTGAATCAGCTTTCTTT. Amino acids: CASSATVTESAFF. J is TRBJ1-1 and V is TRBV10-1; D gene uncertain. The V gene's germline CDR1 is WNHNN and CDR2 SYGVQD (reference sequence). This CDR3 is 13 amino acids long. V was shortened by 6 bases and J by 10 bases, with 18 bases between the two germline ends.

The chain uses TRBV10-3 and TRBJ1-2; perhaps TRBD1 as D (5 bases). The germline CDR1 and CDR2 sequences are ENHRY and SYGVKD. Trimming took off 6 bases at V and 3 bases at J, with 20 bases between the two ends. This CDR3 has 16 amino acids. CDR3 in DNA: TGTGCCATCAGGACCCGACAGCCTAGGGGATACTATGGCTACACCTTC. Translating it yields CAIRTRQPRGYYGYTF.

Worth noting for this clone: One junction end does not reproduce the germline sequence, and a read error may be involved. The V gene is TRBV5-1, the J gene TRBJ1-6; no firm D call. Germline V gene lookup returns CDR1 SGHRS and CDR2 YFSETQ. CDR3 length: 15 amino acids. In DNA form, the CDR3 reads TGCGCCAGCAGTTTGGGGAACTCCTATAATTCACCCCTCCACTTT. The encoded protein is CASSLGNSYNSPLHF.

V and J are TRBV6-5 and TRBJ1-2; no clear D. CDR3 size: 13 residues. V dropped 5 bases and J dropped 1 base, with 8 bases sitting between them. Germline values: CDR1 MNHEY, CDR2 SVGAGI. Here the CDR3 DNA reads TGTGCCAGCAGTAGATCGAGTAACTATGGCTACACCTTC. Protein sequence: CASSRSSNYGYTF.

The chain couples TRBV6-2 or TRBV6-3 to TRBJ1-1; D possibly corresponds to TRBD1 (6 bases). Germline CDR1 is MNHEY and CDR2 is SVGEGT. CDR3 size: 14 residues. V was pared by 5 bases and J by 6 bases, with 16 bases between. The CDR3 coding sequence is TGTGCCAGCAGTGCGATGGGGACATCATCTGAAGCTTTCTTT. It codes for CASSAMGTSSEAFF.

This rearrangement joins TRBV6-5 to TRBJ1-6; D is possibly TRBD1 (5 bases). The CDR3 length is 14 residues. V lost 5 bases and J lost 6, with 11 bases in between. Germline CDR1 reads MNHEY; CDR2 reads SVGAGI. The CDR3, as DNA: TGTGCCAGCAGTCCACGGGGGGGTAATTCACCCCTCCACTTT. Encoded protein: CASSPRGGNSPLHF.

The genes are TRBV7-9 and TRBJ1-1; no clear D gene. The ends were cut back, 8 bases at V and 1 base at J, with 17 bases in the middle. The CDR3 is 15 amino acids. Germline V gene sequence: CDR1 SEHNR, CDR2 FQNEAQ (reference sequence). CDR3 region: CASRPPGARNTEAFF. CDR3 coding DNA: TGTGCCAGCCGACCCCCGGGAGCCCGGAACACTGAAGCTTTCTTT.

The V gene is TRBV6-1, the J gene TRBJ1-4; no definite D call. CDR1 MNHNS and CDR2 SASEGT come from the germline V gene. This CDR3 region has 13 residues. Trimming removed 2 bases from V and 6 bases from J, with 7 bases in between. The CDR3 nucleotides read TGTGCCAGCAGTGAATTCGTAGATGAAAAACTGTTTTTT. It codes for CASSEFVDEKLFF.

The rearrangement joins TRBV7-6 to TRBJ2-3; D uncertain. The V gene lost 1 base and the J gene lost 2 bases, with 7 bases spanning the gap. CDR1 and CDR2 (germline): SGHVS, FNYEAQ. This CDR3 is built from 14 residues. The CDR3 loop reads CASSLGGITDTQYF. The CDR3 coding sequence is TGTGCCAGCAGCTTAGGCGGAATCACAGATACGCAGTATTTT.

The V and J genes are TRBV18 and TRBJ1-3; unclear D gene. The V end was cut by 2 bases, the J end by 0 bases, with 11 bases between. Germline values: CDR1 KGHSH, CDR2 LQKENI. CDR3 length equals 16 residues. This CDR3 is CASSPVGEASGNTIYF. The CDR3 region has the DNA TGTGCCAGCTCACCAGTGGGAGAGGCCTCTGGAAACACCATATATTTT.

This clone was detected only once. The CDR3 region is CASSLVGGDYQPQHF. The CDR3 DNA sequence: TGCGCCAGCAGCTTGGTCGGGGGAGACTATCAGCCCCAGCATTTT. The chain joins TRBV5-1 to TRBJ1-5, with D tentatively TRBD1 (5 bases). With 0 bases removed from V and 5 bases from J, the gap between germline ends came to 12 bases. In germline, CDR1 is SGHRS, CDR2 YFSETQ. The CDR3 sequence is 15 residues long.

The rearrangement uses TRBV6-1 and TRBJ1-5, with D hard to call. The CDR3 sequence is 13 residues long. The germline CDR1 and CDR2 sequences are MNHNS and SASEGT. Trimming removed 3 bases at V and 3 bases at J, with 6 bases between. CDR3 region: CASSDSFNQPQHF. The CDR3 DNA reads TGTGCCAGCAGTGACAGCTTCAATCAGCCCCAGCATTTT.

CDR3 loop: CASSVVGHHTDTQYF. The CDR3 DNA reads TGTGCCAGCAGCGTAGTTGGTCATCACACAGATACGCAGTATTTT. The chain has TRBV9 and TRBJ2-3; D gene ambiguous. Trimming pared 0 bases from V and 2 bases from J, leaving 10 bases between. Germline CDR1 and CDR2: SGDLS and YYNGEE. CDR3 length: 15 residues. Full variable domain (remainder filled in from reference TRBV9 and TRBJ2-3): DSGVTQTPKHLITATGQRVTLRCSPRSGDLSVYWYQQSLDQGLQFLIQYYNGEERAKGNILERFSAQQFPDLHSELNLSSLELGDSALYFCASSVVGHHTDTQYFGPGTRLTVL.

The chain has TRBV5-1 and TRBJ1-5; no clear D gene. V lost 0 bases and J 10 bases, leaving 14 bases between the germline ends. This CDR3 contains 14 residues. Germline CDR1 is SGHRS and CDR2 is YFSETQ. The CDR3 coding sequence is TGCGCCAGCAGCTTGGCATCGGATATCAGACCCCAGCATTTT. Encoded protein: CASSLASDIRPQHF.

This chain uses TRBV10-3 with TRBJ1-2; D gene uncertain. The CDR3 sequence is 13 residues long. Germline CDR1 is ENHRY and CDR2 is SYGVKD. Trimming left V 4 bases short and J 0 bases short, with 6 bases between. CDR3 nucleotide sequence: TGTGCCATCAGTGTGGAAGCTAACTATGGCTACACCTTC. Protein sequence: CAISVEANYGYTF.

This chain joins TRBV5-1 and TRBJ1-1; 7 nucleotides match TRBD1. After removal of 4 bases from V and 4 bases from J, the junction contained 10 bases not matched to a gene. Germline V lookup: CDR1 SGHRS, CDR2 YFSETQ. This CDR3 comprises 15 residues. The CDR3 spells CASSPGDRLTTEAFF. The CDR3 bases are TGCGCCAGCAGCCCGGGGGACAGACTAACCACTGAAGCTTTCTTT.

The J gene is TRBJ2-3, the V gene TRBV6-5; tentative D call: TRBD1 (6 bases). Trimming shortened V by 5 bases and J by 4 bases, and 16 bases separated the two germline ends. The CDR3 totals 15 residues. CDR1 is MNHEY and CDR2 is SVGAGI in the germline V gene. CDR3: CASSNQPGAADTQYF. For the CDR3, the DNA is TGTGCCAGCAGTAACCAACCAGGGGCAGCAGATACGCAGTATTTT.

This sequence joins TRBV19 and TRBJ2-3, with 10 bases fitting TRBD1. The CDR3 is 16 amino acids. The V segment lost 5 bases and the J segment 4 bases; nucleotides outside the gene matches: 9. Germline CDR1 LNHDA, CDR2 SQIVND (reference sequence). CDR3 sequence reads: CASSFSGQGGADTQYF. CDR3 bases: TGTGCCAGTAGTTTCTCCGGACAGGGGGGGGCAGATACGCAGTATTTT.

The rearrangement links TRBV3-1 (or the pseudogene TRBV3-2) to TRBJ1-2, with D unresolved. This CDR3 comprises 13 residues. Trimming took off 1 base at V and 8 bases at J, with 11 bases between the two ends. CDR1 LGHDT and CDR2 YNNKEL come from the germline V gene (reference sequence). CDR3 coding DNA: TGTGCCAGCAGCCAAGGGGAGCTTTGGGGCTACACCTTC. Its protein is CASSQGELWGYTF.